These 24 T cell receptor beta chains came from one sample sequenced in a study of shared clonotypes between healthy human individuals. Clones were read by immunoSEQ multiplex PCR, and TCRdb kept only the in-frame ones, dropping some. The data hold some 2.1 million clones, with roughly 95% observed a single time. Sequenced input: naive CD4+ T cells sorted from blood. Subset here: CD45RA+ positively selected. All receptors derive from a man younger than 35 in good health.

The chain links TRBV5-6 to TRBJ2-7; D unresolved. CDR1 is SGHDT, CDR2 YYEEEE, per germline. The CDR3 sequence is 14 residues long. Trimming shortened V by 4 bases and J by 0 bases, and 11 bases separated the two germline ends. CDR3 nucleotides: TGTGCCAGCAGCACGGAACCTCGCTCCTACGAGCAGTACTTC. This encodes CASSTEPRSYEQYF.

The chain couples TRBV7-2 to TRBJ2-1; the match to TRBD2 covers 8 bases. Trimming cost V 5 bases and J 9 bases; bases outside gene matches: 9. Per germline, CDR1 SGHTA and CDR2 FQGNSA. This CDR3 is 14 amino acids long. The CDR3 sequence: CASSLPPGGGEQFF. The CDR3, as DNA: TGTGCCAGCAGCCTCCCCCCGGGAGGGGGTGAGCAGTTCTTC.

This clone was seen only a few times. The sample holds other DNA sequences that translate to the same CDR3. This chain links TRBV5-1 with TRBJ2-7; maybe TRBD1 (6 bases). This CDR3 comprises 14 residues. Trimming shortened V by 0 bases and J by 2 bases, and 9 bases separated the two germline ends. CDR1 SGHRS and CDR2 YFSETQ come from the germline V gene. CDR3 sequence (DNA): TGCGCCAGCAGCTTGGTACAGGGCCCCTACGAGCAGTACTTC. Translated: CASSLVQGPYEQYF.

The gene calls are TRBV18 and TRBJ2-1; 10 bases match TRBD2. Losses at the gene ends were 4 bases for V and 8 bases for J; bases not matched to a gene: 8. This CDR3 has 15 residues. Germline CDR1 KGHSH, CDR2 LQKENI. CDR3 DNA sequence: TGTGCCAGCTCACGACGGACTAGCGGACTATATGAGCAGTTCTTC. This encodes CASSRRTSGLYEQFF.

The chain uses TRBV11-3 and TRBJ2-3; D possibly corresponds to TRBD2 (5 bases). V lost 1 base, J lost 5 bases, and 16 bases lay in between. The CDR3 spans 16 residues. In germline, CDR1 is SGHNT, CDR2 YENEEA. CDR3 protein: CASSLAGIEVGDTQYF. The CDR3 DNA follows: TGTGCCAGCAGCTTAGCCGGGATCGAGGTGGGAGATACGCAGTATTTT.

This chain connects TRBV12-1 to TRBJ2-2; the table's TRBD2 call for D was not verified on the DNA. TRBV12-1 is a listed pseudogene. This CDR3 is built from 19 residues. CDR3 nucleotide sequence: TGTGCCAGCAGCCCCCGGTTAGCGGGGGGGCCTAGAGTTACCGGGGAGCTGTTTTTT. It encodes CASSPRLAGGPRVTGELFF.

The chain carries TRBV7-2 and TRBJ2-4; D perhaps matches TRBD2 (5 bases). Germline lookup yields CDR1 SGHTA and CDR2 FQGNSA. This CDR3 spans 13 amino acids. V lost 5 bases and J 8 bases, leaving 13 bases between the germline ends. The CDR3 spells CASSPSHGDIQYF. The CDR3 DNA reads as TGTGCCAGCAGCCCGAGTCACGGGGACATTCAGTACTTC. The entire variable domain, with the rest obtained from reference TRBV7-2 and TRBJ2-4, is as follows: GAGVSQSPSNKVTEKGKDVELRCDPISGHTALYWYRQSLGQGLEFLIYFQGNSAPDKSGLPSDRFSAERTGGSVSTLTIQRTQQEDSAVYLCASSPSHGDIQYFGAGTRLSVL.

This clone was detected once. The chain uses TRBV10-3 and TRBJ1-1; 7 bases match TRBD1. After removal of 4 bases from V and 6 bases from J, the junction contained 11 bases not matched to a gene. This CDR3 contains 15 residues. The germline gives CDR1 ENHRY, CDR2 SYGVKD. The chain's CDR3 is CAISGGDSLAPEAFF. For the CDR3, the DNA is TGTGCCATCAGTGGGGGGGACAGTTTAGCACCTGAAGCTTTCTTT.

The chain has TRBV19 and TRBJ1-1; no clear D gene. Germline loops: CDR1 LNHDA, CDR2 SQIVND (reference sequence). CDR3 length: 12 residues. V was trimmed by 5 bases and J by 11 bases, leaving 15 bases between them. CDR3 protein: CASSSTTPEAFF. CDR3 in DNA: TGTGCCAGTAGTTCAACGACCCCGGAGGCTTTCTTT.

This CDR3 is CASTLLGQATYEQYF. The CDR3 nucleotides read TGTGCCAGCACCCTGCTGGGACAGGCCACCTACGAGCAGTACTTC. The chain joins TRBV5-6 to TRBJ2-7; TRBD1 matches 8 bases. The CDR3 runs to 15 residues. The V gene end was trimmed by 6 bases and the J gene end by 2 bases; junction bases not matched to a gene: 10. Germline-derived CDR1 and CDR2 are SGHDT and YYEEEE.

In regard to this clone: In the same sample, other DNA sequences code for this CDR3. This chain connects TRBV30 to TRBJ1-6; D gene uncertain. The CDR3 contains 16 residues. Germline CDR1 GTSNPN, CDR2 SVGIG (reference sequence). V lost 0 bases and J lost 0, with 9 bases in between. The DNA of the CDR3 is TGTGCCTGGAGTGTTGTCGGAAGCTCCTATAATTCACCCCTCCACTTT. Its protein is CAWSVVGSSYNSPLHF.

The genes are TRBV7-9 and TRBJ1-2; a possible D gene is TRBD1 (5 bases). Germline V gene data show CDR1 as SEHNR and CDR2 as FQNEAQ (reference sequence). This CDR3 has 12 residues. The V end was cut by 5 bases, the J end by 7 bases, with 11 bases between. Here the CDR3 DNA reads TGTGCCAGCAGCGGCCCGGGACCTGGCTACACCTTC. This encodes CASSGPGPGYTF.

With regard to this clone: Distinct nucleotide sequences in the sample also encode this CDR3. V and J are TRBV7-9 and TRBJ2-7; weak D call: TRBD1 (5 bases). CDR1 is SEHNR and CDR2 is FQNEAQ in the germline V gene (reference sequence). V gave up 1 base and J gave up 2 bases, with 9 bases separating them. This CDR3 comprises 14 residues. CDR3 protein: CASSLGQGTYEQYF. CDR3 nucleotide sequence: TGTGCCAGCAGCTTAGGGCAGGGTACCTACGAGCAGTACTTC.

This clone was seen only once. The chain joins TRBV30 to TRBJ2-6; 11 bases line up with TRBD1. There are 16 residues in the CDR3. V trimming: 2 bases; J trimming: 2 bases; junction bases outside the gene matches: 2. Germline CDR1 reads GTSNPN; CDR2 reads SVGIG (reference sequence). DNA of the CDR3: TGTGCCTGGAGTTCGGGACAGGGGGCTGGGGCCAACGTCCTGACTTTC. Protein: CAWSSGQGAGANVLTF. The full variable domain, in which reference TRBV30 and TRBJ2-6 provide the parts outside the CDR3, is SQTIHQWPATLVQPVGSPLSLECTVEGTSNPNLYWYRQAAGRGLQLLFYSVGIGQISSEVPQNLSASRPQDRQFILSSKKLLLSDSGFYLCAWSSGQGAGANVLTFGAGSRLTVL.

The rearrangement links TRBV5-6 to TRBJ1-2; D is unclear. There are 12 residues in the CDR3. The germline V gene encodes CDR1 SGHDT and CDR2 YYEEEE. The V and J ends lost 6 bases and 5 bases respectively, with 11 bases between them. This chain's CDR3 is CASNEGLYGYTF. The CDR3 nucleotides read TGTGCCAGCAACGAGGGCCTGTATGGCTACACCTTC.

Of note for this clone: The same CDR3 arises from other DNA sequences in this sample as well. V is TRBV28 and J is TRBJ2-3; 9 positions agree with TRBD1. The CDR3 loop spans 14 amino acids. V lost 6 bases to trimming and J lost 4 bases; unmatched junction nucleotides: 5. The germline V gene has CDR1 MDHEN and CDR2 SYDVKM. The CDR3 sequence: CASSRQGGPDTQYF. In nucleotides, the CDR3 is TGTGCCAGCAGCCGACAGGGGGGGCCAGATACGCAGTATTTT. Complete variable domain (other parts from reference TRBV28 and TRBJ2-3): DVKVTQSSRYLVKRTGEKVFLECVQDMDHENMFWYRQDPGLGLRLIYFSYDVKMKEKGDIPEGYSVSREKKERFSLILESASTNQTSMYLCASSRQGGPDTQYFGPGTRLTVL.

The CDR3 here is CAWSVWASRADTQYF. In DNA, the CDR3 is TGTGCCTGGAGTGTATGGGCTAGTAGGGCAGATACGCAGTATTTT. V gene TRBV30 combines with J gene TRBJ2-3; D ambiguous. Germline loops: CDR1 GTSNPN, CDR2 SVGIG (reference sequence). The V end lost 0 bases, the J end lost 4 bases, and 14 bases lay between the germline ends. This CDR3 is 15 amino acids long.

This chain joins TRBV2 and TRBJ2-2; no definite D call. Germline V gene sequence: CDR1 SNHLY, CDR2 FYNNEI. V shed 2 bases and J shed 4 bases, with 8 bases lying between them. This CDR3 is built from 14 residues. The CDR3 protein is CASSERAVTGELFF. As DNA, the CDR3 is TGTGCCAGCAGTGAAAGGGCGGTCACCGGGGAGCTGTTTTTT.

On this clone: This could be a read error, since a much larger clone is one nucleotide away. The chain couples TRBV7-9 to TRBJ1-1; tentatively, D is TRBD1 (5 bases). This CDR3 spans 12 amino acids. CDR1 and CDR2 (germline): SEHNR, FQNEAQ (reference sequence). V was pared by 6 bases and J by 2 bases, with 7 bases between. The CDR3 protein is CASRGPNTEAFF. The CDR3, as DNA: TGTGCCAGCAGGGGGCCTAACACTGAAGCTTTCTTT.

The chain has TRBV19 and TRBJ1-2, with a possible D match to TRBD1 (5 bases). V lost 6 bases to trimming and J lost 0 bases, with 11 bases between them. The CDR3 spans 14 residues. In germline, CDR1 is LNHDA, CDR2 SQIVND (reference sequence). The CDR3 DNA reads TGTGCCAGTAGCCTGACAGACCCTAACTATGGCTACACCTTC. Protein product: CASSLTDPNYGYTF.

The rearrangement links TRBV7-3 to TRBJ2-3; 8 positions agree with TRBD1. Germline trimming cut 4 bases from V and 0 bases from J; bases unmatched to any gene: 3. Germline V lookup: CDR1 SGHTA, CDR2 FQGTGA. This CDR3 contains 15 residues. The CDR3 nucleotides are TGTGCCAGCAGCTATACAGGGGGTAGCACAGATACGCAGTATTTT. Translation: CASSYTGGSTDTQYF.

This chain joins TRBV11-2 and TRBJ1-2; no clear D. Deletions cut 1 base from V and 7 bases from J, with 7 bases between. CDR1 and CDR2 (germline): SGHAT, FQNNGV. The CDR3 is 12 amino acids. CDR3 region: CASSLGPSGYTF. In nucleotides, the CDR3 is TGTGCCAGCAGCTTAGGTCCCAGTGGCTACACCTTC.

The chain links TRBV7-9 to TRBJ2-2, with 8 bases that match TRBD2. The germline V gene encodes CDR1 SEHNR and CDR2 FQNEAQ (reference sequence). The trim removed 6 bases at V and 5 bases at J, leaving 20 bases unmatched. CDR3 length equals 19 residues. The CDR3 nucleotides read TGTGCCAGCAGTTTATCCCTGGGCAGAGCGGGGGCGTGGACCGGGGAGCTGTTTTTT. Translated, it gives CASSLSLGRAGAWTGELFF.

The chain is built from TRBV11-2 and TRBJ2-1, with 7 bases identical to TRBD2. Germline CDR1 is SGHAT and CDR2 is FQNNGV. The CDR3 loop spans 15 amino acids. The ends lost 5 bases at V and 5 bases at J; junction bases unmatched: 9. CDR3 residues: CASSPTGTTNNEQFF. The CDR3 region has the DNA TGTGCCAGCAGCCCGACCGGGACTACCAACAATGAGCAGTTCTTC.